This entry lists 25 T cell receptor beta chains sequenced from one sample in a study of T cells in Graves' hyperthyroidism and ophthalmopathy. Amplified TCR beta CDR3 regions came from RNA transcripts. A set of HTBI primers served as the primers for a first-round RT-PCR of the TCR CDR3. TCRdb itself ran the multiplex PCR reads through MiXCR, one entry per CDR3 protein. The table records around 560,000 distinct CDR3 sequences, 16% of them present only once. The specimen was blood. Receptors were obtained from a woman aged 18-30 years with Graves' hyperthyroidism.

The table lists this clonotype with many counts. This chain links TRBV20-1 with TRBJ1-1; no definite D call. The CDR3 contains 14 residues. Germline CDR1 and CDR2: DFQATT and SNEGSKA (reference sequence). The V and J ends lost 6 bases and 0 bases respectively, with 14 bases between them. CDR3: CSAPLIGVNTEAFF. CDR3 nucleotide sequence: TGCAGTGCCCCCCTTATAGGAGTGAACACTGAAGCTTTCTTT.

This chain uses TRBV4-1 with TRBJ2-5; D unresolved. The CDR3 is made up of 14 amino acids. Between the trimmed V and J ends, which lost 2 bases and 5 bases, there was a span of 12 bases. The V gene's germline CDR1 is MGHRA and CDR2 YSYEKL. CDR3 loop: CASSQTDIRETQYF. In DNA form, the CDR3 reads TGCGCCAGCAGCCAAACCGACATTCGGGAGACCCAGTACTTC.

This clonotype has a handful of counts. The V gene is TRBV5-6, the J gene TRBJ2-5; a weak D match, TRBD2 (5 bases). The V end lost 3 bases, the J end lost 5 bases, and 20 bases lay between the germline ends. Germline assignment: CDR1 SGHDT and CDR2 YYEEEE. The CDR3 covers 16 residues. The CDR3 reads CASSSLRGGGLETQYF. In nucleotides, the CDR3 is TGTGCCAGCAGCTCCCTCAGAGGCGGAGGCCTGGAGACCCAGTACTTC.

This clonotype was recorded at least ten times. The V gene is TRBV20-1, the J gene TRBJ1-5, with D possibly TRBD1 on 6 matching bases. This CDR3 is built from 13 residues. CDR1 is DFQATT and CDR2 is SNEGSKA in the germline V gene (reference sequence). The V gene lost 5 bases and the J gene lost 0 bases, with 8 bases spanning the gap. The CDR3 here is CSAAGDSNQPQHF. The CDR3 DNA sequence: TGCAGTGCTGCAGGGGATAGCAATCAGCCCCAGCATTTT.

This sequence joins TRBV12-3 or TRBV12-4 and TRBJ2-1; 9 bases align to TRBD2. The CDR3 consists of 13 residues. The J segment lost 13 bases and the V segment lost 5 bases, leaving 9 bases of the junction unmatched. Here the CDR3 reads CASSRLAEQKQFF. The CDR3 DNA sequence: TGTGCCAGCAGTAGACTAGCGGAGCAAAAACAGTTCTTC.

The chain is built from TRBV4-1 and TRBJ2-7; D possibly uses TRBD1 or TRBD2 (5 bases each). V lost 4 bases and J lost 2, with 9 bases in between. The CDR3 runs 13 residues. Germline V lookup: CDR1 MGHRA, CDR2 YSYEKL. The CDR3 is CASSPRGAYEQYF. The CDR3 region has the DNA TGCGCCAGCAGCCCACGAGGGGCCTACGAGCAGTACTTC.

This clonotype has just a few counts. J is TRBJ1-3 and V is TRBV9, with 8 bases matching TRBD1. CDR1 SGDLS and CDR2 YYNGEE come from the germline V gene. The CDR3 runs 16 residues. J was trimmed by 6 bases and V by 0 bases; bases with no gene match: 8. For the CDR3, the DNA is TGTGCCAGCAGCGTAGCTAGCGGACAGGGATCAAACACCATATATTTT. Translated, it gives CASSVASGQGSNTIYF.

The rearrangement uses TRBV16 and TRBJ2-7; D remains ambiguous. CDR3 length: 13 amino acids. CDR1 is KGHSY, CDR2 FQNENV, per germline. V lost 6 bases to trimming and J lost 7 bases, with 16 bases between them. This CDR3 reads CASSPSLMGEQYF. The CDR3 DNA reads as TGTGCCAGCAGTCCTTCCCTTATGGGGGAGCAGTACTTC.

This clonotype was seen a handful of times. CDR3 loop: CASGSRRQETQYF. DNA of the CDR3: TGTGCCAGCGGTTCAAGGCGGCAAGAGACCCAGTACTTC. This rearrangement joins TRBV12-3 or TRBV12-4 to TRBJ2-5; D is uncertain. The V end was cut by 8 bases, the J end by 2 bases, with 12 bases between. The CDR3 runs to 13 residues.

V usage is TRBV20-1 and J usage is TRBJ2-7; D is perhaps TRBD1 (7 bases). Germline V gives CDR1 DFQATT, CDR2 SNEGSKA (reference sequence). The length of the CDR3 is 12 residues. Trimming removed 3 bases from V and 4 bases from J, with 10 bases in between. The CDR3 sequence is CSASRGEYEQYF. In DNA, the CDR3 is TGCAGTGCTAGCAGGGGGGAGTACGAGCAGTACTTC.

This clonotype was recorded at least ten times. V is TRBV2 and J is TRBJ2-1; D gene ambiguous. V was shortened by 2 bases and J by 4 bases, with 6 bases between the two germline ends. The CDR3 runs 13 residues. Looked up from germline, CDR1 is SNHLY and CDR2 is FYNNEI. As DNA, the CDR3 is TGTGCCAGCAGTGAATTAGGATACAATGAGCAGTTCTTC. Protein sequence: CASSELGYNEQFF. Drawing the rest from reference TRBV2 and TRBJ2-1, the complete variable domain is EPEVTQTPSHQVTQMGQEVILRCVPISNHLYFYWYRQILGQKVEFLVSFYNNEISEKSEIFDDQFSVERPDGSNFTLKIRSTKLEDSAMYFCASSELGYNEQFFGPGTRLTVL.

In this sample, this clonotype turned up many times. The chain carries TRBV7-9 and TRBJ1-1, with 9 nucleotides matching TRBD1. V lost 5 bases to trimming and J lost 0 bases; unmatched junction nucleotides: 7. This CDR3 has 16 amino acids. Germline CDR1 SEHNR, CDR2 FQNEAQ (reference sequence). The CDR3 sequence: CASSQGTGLVNTEAFF. The CDR3 region has the DNA TGTGCCAGCAGCCAGGGGACAGGGCTGGTGAACACTGAAGCTTTCTTT.

This clonotype came up many times. The chain employs TRBV7-2 and TRBJ2-1; 11 positions agree with TRBD2. Trimming took 5 bases from V and 7 from J; bases not matched to a gene: 10. From germline, CDR1 is SGHTA and CDR2 FQGNSA. The CDR3 contains 16 residues. CDR3 residues: CASSPELAGVVNEQFF. CDR3 in DNA: TGTGCCAGCAGCCCCGAACTAGCGGGGGTCGTGAATGAGCAGTTCTTC.

A few counts support this clonotype. The CDR3 sequence: CASSQDGRAMAGEQFF. The DNA for the CDR3 is TGCGCCAGCAGCCAAGACGGGAGGGCGATGGCAGGTGAGCAGTTCTTC. The genes are TRBV4-1 and TRBJ2-1, with 8 bases matching TRBD2. With 0 bases clipped from V and 9 bases from J, the junction kept 10 bases outside the gene matches. The CDR3 contains 16 residues. In germline, CDR1 is MGHRA, CDR2 YSYEKL.

This clonotype was seen many times. The chain links TRBV18 to TRBJ2-3; 12 bases agree with TRBD2. There are 16 residues in the CDR3. The trim removed 3 bases at V and 3 bases at J, leaving 4 bases unmatched. In germline, CDR1 is KGHSH, CDR2 LQKENI. Here the CDR3 DNA reads TGTGCCAGCTCACCCTGGACTAGCGGGAAGACAGATACGCAGTATTTT. Protein: CASSPWTSGKTDTQYF.

The rearrangement links TRBV20-1 to TRBJ1-2; a possible D gene is TRBD1 (6 bases). Germline V lookup: CDR1 DFQATT, CDR2 SNEGSKA (reference sequence). The CDR3 totals 14 residues. CDR3 DNA: TGCAGCACCACGACAGCTAACAGGGCTTATGGCTACACCTTC. Its protein product is CSTTTANRAYGYTF.

On this clonotype: A much bigger clone sits one base away, suggesting this may be a read error. A read error is likely, as this CDR3 ends without the conserved phenylalanine or tryptophan. The chain employs TRBV4-1 and TRBJ1-5; possibly TRBD1 for D (5 bases). The CDR3 is 16 amino acids. The germline V gene has CDR1 MGHRA and CDR2 YSYEKL. V was pared by 1 base and J by 4 bases, with 14 bases between. CDR3 in amino acids: CASSQVRGVWNQPQHL. As DNA, the CDR3 is TGCGCCAGCAGCCAAGTGCGGGGCGTCTGGAATCAGCCCCAGCATCTT.

This clonotype has a count of ten or more. The chain carries TRBV9 and TRBJ1-1; a weak D match, TRBD1 (6 bases). Germline V gene data show CDR1 as SGDLS and CDR2 as YYNGEE. The CDR3 totals 15 residues. Deletions cut 3 bases from V and 9 bases from J, with 21 bases between. CDR3 amino acids: CASSDNPRTVSQAFF. The CDR3 DNA follows: TGTGCCAGCAGCGACAACCCCCGGACAGTCTCCCAAGCTTTCTTT.

This clonotype was found many times. The V call is TRBV12-3 or TRBV12-4, the J call TRBJ2-5; TRBD2 matches at 10 bases. V was pared by 6 bases and J by 2 bases, with 6 bases of the junction left unmatched. This CDR3 region has 15 residues. The CDR3 DNA follows: TGTGCCAGCAGCCCACTAGCGGGGATACAAGAGACCCAGTACTTC. This translates into CASSPLAGIQETQYF.

This clonotype came up a few times. The J gene is TRBJ2-7, the V gene TRBV10-1, with a tentative D call TRBD2 (5 bases). This CDR3 is built from 14 residues. Germline V CDR1 and CDR2: WNHNN, SYGVQD (reference sequence). Trimming removed 3 bases from V and 0 bases from J, with 9 bases in between. CDR3 amino acids: CASSDGSVSYEQYF. The DNA for the CDR3 is TGCGCCAGCAGTGATGGTAGCGTCTCCTACGAGCAGTACTTC.

The sample holds many counts of this clonotype. This rearrangement joins TRBV11-2 to TRBJ1-5; D remains ambiguous. From germline, CDR1 is SGHAT and CDR2 FQNNGV. Trimming pared 5 bases from V and 5 bases from J, leaving 10 bases between. The CDR3 totals 13 residues. CDR3 in DNA: TGTGCCAGCAGCCACGACGGGTATCAGCCCCAGCATTTT. Its translation is CASSHDGYQPQHF.

This chain uses TRBV29-1 with TRBJ1-1; TRBD1 might be the D (6 bases). This CDR3 comprises 12 residues. Germline V lookup: CDR1 SQVTM, CDR2 ANQGSEA. Between the trimmed V and J ends, which lost 4 bases and 6 bases, there was a span of 12 bases. Written as DNA, the CDR3 is TGCAGCGTTGTTCCCAGGGGTTCTGAAGCTTTCTTT. This translates into CSVVPRGSEAFF.

This clonotype showed up many times. The J gene is TRBJ2-3, the V gene TRBV7-9; D uncertain. CDR1 is SEHNR, CDR2 FQNEAQ, per germline (reference sequence). The CDR3 has 14 residues. Trimming cost V 1 base and J 3 bases, with 8 bases left between them. The CDR3 DNA sequence: TGTGCCAGCAGCTTAGTGTCCGGGACAGATACGCAGTATTTT. This gives the protein CASSLVSGTDTQYF. Variable domain in full (rest from reference TRBV7-9 and TRBJ2-3): DTGVSQNPRHKITKRGQNVTFRCDPISEHNRLYWYRQTLGQGPEFLTYFQNEAQLEKSRLLSDRFSAERPKGSFSTLEIQRTEQGDSAMYLCASSLVSGTDTQYFGPGTRLTVL.

This clonotype has at least ten counts. CDR3 loop: CASSLMTSTDTQYF. CDR3 nucleotide sequence: TGTGCCAGCAGCTTGATGACTAGCACAGATACGCAGTATTTT. The chain joins TRBV7-2 to TRBJ2-3; D not certain. Germline V lookup: CDR1 SGHTA, CDR2 FQGNSA. Trimming removed 3 bases from V and 0 bases from J, with 7 bases in between. The CDR3 spans 14 residues.

This clonotype showed up many times. This chain connects TRBV9 to TRBJ2-2; 9 bases match TRBD2. The CDR3 covers 14 residues. The germline V gene encodes CDR1 SGDLS and CDR2 YYNGEE. V lost 1 base and J lost 5; bases outside the gene matches: 0. As DNA, the CDR3 is TGTGCCAGCAGCGTAACTAGCGGGACCGGGGAGCTGTTTTTT. Translated: CASSVTSGTGELFF.